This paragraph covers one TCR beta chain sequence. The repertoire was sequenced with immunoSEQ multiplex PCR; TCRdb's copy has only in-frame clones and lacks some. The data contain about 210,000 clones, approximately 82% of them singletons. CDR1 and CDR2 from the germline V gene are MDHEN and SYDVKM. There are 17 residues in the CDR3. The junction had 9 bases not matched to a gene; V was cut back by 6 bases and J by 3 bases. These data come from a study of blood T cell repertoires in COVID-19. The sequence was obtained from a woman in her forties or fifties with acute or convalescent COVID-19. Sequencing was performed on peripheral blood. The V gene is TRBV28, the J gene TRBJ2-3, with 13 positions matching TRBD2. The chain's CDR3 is CASRPGLAGAGTDTQYF. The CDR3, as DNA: TGTGCCAGCAGACCCGGACTAGCGGGAGCAGGGACAGATACGCAGTATTTT.